Shown below are 18 T cell receptor beta chains from a single sample sequenced in a study of technical replicates of blood from a handful of donors. TCRdb's copy holds only in-frame clones and misses some; the assay was immunoSEQ multiplex PCR. This repertoire shows 7,500 to 9,000 clones, 90% found once; its top ten account for roughly 12%. The sequencing input was PBMCs. The receptors come from a human donor in good health.

By proportion, this clone is large. This same CDR3 is encoded by further DNA sequences in the sample. This chain uses TRBV6-4 with TRBJ2-1, with 11 bases identical to TRBD2. Germline lookup yields CDR1 MRHNA and CDR2 SNTAGT. V was pared by 3 bases and J by 7 bases, with 5 bases of the junction left unmatched. The CDR3 has 15 residues. CDR3 DNA sequence: TGTGCCAGCAGTGATTCAACTAGCGGGAGTAATGAGCAGTTCTTC. Amino acids: CASSDSTSGSNEQFF.

The rearrangement links TRBV11-2 to TRBJ2-2; no definite D call. The germline gives CDR1 SGHAT, CDR2 FQNNGV. V lost 4 bases and J lost 4, with 10 bases in between. The CDR3 consists of 14 residues. The CDR3 protein is CASSSLRGTGELFF. CDR3 coding DNA: TGTGCCAGCAGCTCGTTGCGTGGCACCGGGGAGCTGTTTTTT. Full variable domain (remainder filled in from reference TRBV11-2 and TRBJ2-2): EAGVAQSPRYKIIEKRQSVAFWCNPISGHATLYWYQQILGQGPKLLIQFQNNGVVDDSQLPKDRFSAERLKGVDSTLKIQPAKLEDSAVYLCASSSLRGTGELFFGEGSRLTVL.

The gene calls are TRBV5-1 and TRBJ2-5, with D perhaps TRBD1 (5 bases). The CDR3 covers 14 residues. Trimming stripped 1 base from V and 5 bases from J, with 12 bases between. CDR1 SGHRS and CDR2 YFSETQ come from the germline V gene. In DNA, the CDR3 is TGCGCCAGCAGCTTGCAGGGTGGGCCGGAGACCCAGTACTTC. It yields the protein CASSLQGGPETQYF. The full variable domain, rest sourced from reference TRBV5-1 and TRBJ2-5, is KAGVTQTPRYLIKTRGQQVTLSCSPISGHRSVSWYQQTPGQGLQFLFEYFSETQRNKGNFPGRFSGRQFSNSRSEMNVSTLELGDSALYLCASSLQGGPETQYFGPGTRLLVL.

The chain is built from TRBV6-1 and TRBJ2-3; D call uncertain. Germline values: CDR1 MNHNS, CDR2 SASEGT. The CDR3 length is 15 residues. V was clipped by 0 bases and J by 10 bases, with 17 bases between them. CDR3 in amino acids: CASSEADASSEAQYF. The CDR3 DNA follows: TGTGCCAGCAGTGAAGCTGACGCCTCTTCAGAGGCGCAGTATTTT.

This chain links TRBV20-1 with TRBJ2-5; D gene ambiguous. The CDR3 runs to 11 residues. CDR1 is DFQATT, CDR2 SNEGSKA, per germline (reference sequence). Trimming stripped 1 base from V and 4 bases from J, with 4 bases between. The CDR3: CSARAGETQYF. Here the CDR3 DNA reads TGCAGTGCTAGAGCAGGAGAGACCCAGTACTTC.

This chain links TRBV7-9 with TRBJ2-2; the match to TRBD2 covers 7 bases. The CDR3 is 15 residues long. CDR1 and CDR2 from the germline V gene are SEHNR and FQNEAQ (reference sequence). With 8 bases clipped from V and 1 base from J, the junction kept 7 bases outside the gene matches. The CDR3 DNA sequence: TGTGCCAGCGAGGGCGGGAGCCTGAACACCGGGGAGCTGTTTTTT. Amino acids: CASEGGSLNTGELFF.

The chain combines TRBV13 with TRBJ1-1; 12 bases are shared with TRBD1. Germline CDR1 PRHDT, CDR2 FYEKMQ (reference sequence). V shed 6 bases, J shed 0 bases, and the junction held 8 bases outside the gene matches. The CDR3 sequence is 17 residues long. CDR3 protein: CASRAGTGGSLNTEAFF. CDR3 DNA: TGTGCCAGCAGGGCCGGGACAGGGGGCTCTTTGAACACTGAAGCTTTCTTT.

The rearrangement links TRBV5-1 to TRBJ2-1; 12 nucleotides match TRBD2. The CDR3 is 17 residues long. The ends lost 0 bases at V and 7 bases at J; junction bases unmatched: 8. Germline V gene sequence: CDR1 SGHRS, CDR2 YFSETQ. The CDR3 loop is CASSLGLAGGPSNEQFF. In nucleotides, the CDR3 is TGCGCCAGCAGCTTGGGGCTAGCGGGAGGGCCGTCAAATGAGCAGTTCTTC.

This chain uses TRBV5-1 with TRBJ2-2; D ambiguous. Trimming removed 4 bases from V and 7 bases from J, with 17 bases in between. Germline CDR1 is SGHRS and CDR2 is YFSETQ. The CDR3 contains 15 residues. Here the CDR3 reads CASSPPRSFGGELFF. CDR3 sequence (DNA): TGCGCCAGCAGCCCCCCCCGGTCCTTCGGCGGGGAGCTGTTTTTT.

In its sample, this clone was seen once. This chain links TRBV4-2 with TRBJ2-7; 7 nucleotides line up with TRBD2. The V segment lost 4 bases and the J segment 2 bases; nucleotides outside the gene matches: 17. The CDR3 runs to 18 residues. Looked up from germline, CDR1 is LGHNA and CDR2 is YNFKEQ. The CDR3 DNA sequence: TGTGCCAGCAGCCTTGGGGTTGGCGGGAGCGCAATGACCTACGAGCAGTACTTC. This codes for CASSLGVGGSAMTYEQYF.

J is TRBJ2-2 and V is TRBV5-6; TRBD1 aligns across 7 bases. This CDR3 region has 15 residues. Trimming took 2 bases from V and 7 from J; bases not matched to a gene: 8. In germline, CDR1 is SGHDT, CDR2 YYEEEE. CDR3 amino acids: CASSFQGGIFGELFF. DNA for the CDR3: TGTGCCAGCAGCTTTCAAGGGGGCATTTTCGGGGAGCTGTTTTTT.

This clone appeared a few times. The chain uses TRBV7-7 and TRBJ1-5; D gene ambiguous. Trimming left V 1 base short and J 7 bases short, with 8 bases between. From germline, CDR1 is SSHAT and CDR2 FNYEAQ (reference sequence). This CDR3 spans 13 amino acids. DNA of the CDR3: TGTGCCAGCAGCTTAGGGGAGGACCAGCCCCAGCATTTT. It specifies CASSLGEDQPQHF.

This clone has a single count. The rearrangement links TRBV10-2 to TRBJ2-7; 11 bases line up with TRBD1. Germline assignment: CDR1 WSHSY and CDR2 SAAADI. V lost 4 bases and J lost 3; bases outside the gene matches: 5. The CDR3 covers 15 residues. The CDR3 region is CASSASGTGGYEQYF. In DNA, the CDR3 is TGCGCCAGCAGTGCCTCGGGGACAGGGGGCTACGAGCAGTACTTC.

The gene calls are TRBV28 and TRBJ2-7; 8 nucleotides line up with TRBD2. Germline assignment: CDR1 MDHEN and CDR2 SYDVKM. The CDR3 is 16 amino acids. V was pared by 6 bases and J by 5 bases, with 15 bases of the junction left unmatched. CDR3 protein: CASSHQGAGEVDEQYF. Here the CDR3 DNA reads TGTGCCAGCAGCCACCAAGGAGCGGGGGAAGTAGACGAGCAGTACTTC.

This clone turned up a few times. This chain joins TRBV2 and TRBJ1-1, with 8 bases that match TRBD1. Unmatched junction bases numbered 12, after V lost 8 bases and J lost 4 bases. The CDR3 has 15 residues. Germline CDR1 reads SNHLY; CDR2 reads FYNNEI. CDR3 DNA: TGTGCCAGCGGCGGACAGGGAGGGAGGATCACTGAAGCTTTCTTT. Amino acid sequence: CASGGQGGRITEAFF.

The chain joins TRBV9 to TRBJ2-1; 8 bases match TRBD1. The ends lost 2 bases at V and 5 bases at J; junction bases unmatched: 6. CDR3 length: 15 residues. Per the germline V gene, CDR1 is SGDLS and CDR2 is YYNGEE. CDR3 DNA: TGTGCCAGCAGCGTGGGGCAGGGGGCCCACAATGAGCAGTTCTTC. Translated, it gives CASSVGQGAHNEQFF. Full variable domain (rest looked up from reference TRBV9 and TRBJ2-1): DSGVTQTPKHLITATGQRVTLRCSPRSGDLSVYWYQQSLDQGLQFLIQYYNGEERAKGNILERFSAQQFPDLHSELNLSSLELGDSALYFCASSVGQGAHNEQFFGPGTRLTVL.

V gene TRBV2 combines with J gene TRBJ1-2, with 9 bases matching TRBD1. The CDR3 is made up of 14 amino acids. The V and J ends lost 1 base and 7 bases, in that order; junction bases with no gene match: 4. CDR1 and CDR2 from the germline V gene are SNHLY and FYNNEI. This CDR3 reads CASSEEGQGFGYTF. The CDR3 nucleotides are TGTGCCAGCAGTGAAGAGGGACAGGGCTTTGGCTACACCTTC.

The gene calls are TRBV6-1 and TRBJ2-3, with a weak D call TRBD2 (7 bases). Trimming pared 9 bases from V and 4 bases from J, leaving 14 bases between. The CDR3 sequence is 13 residues long. CDR1 is MNHNS, CDR2 SASEGT, per germline. This chain's CDR3 is CARYREGADTQYF. CDR3 sequence (DNA): TGTGCCAGATACAGGGAGGGCGCAGATACGCAGTATTTT.